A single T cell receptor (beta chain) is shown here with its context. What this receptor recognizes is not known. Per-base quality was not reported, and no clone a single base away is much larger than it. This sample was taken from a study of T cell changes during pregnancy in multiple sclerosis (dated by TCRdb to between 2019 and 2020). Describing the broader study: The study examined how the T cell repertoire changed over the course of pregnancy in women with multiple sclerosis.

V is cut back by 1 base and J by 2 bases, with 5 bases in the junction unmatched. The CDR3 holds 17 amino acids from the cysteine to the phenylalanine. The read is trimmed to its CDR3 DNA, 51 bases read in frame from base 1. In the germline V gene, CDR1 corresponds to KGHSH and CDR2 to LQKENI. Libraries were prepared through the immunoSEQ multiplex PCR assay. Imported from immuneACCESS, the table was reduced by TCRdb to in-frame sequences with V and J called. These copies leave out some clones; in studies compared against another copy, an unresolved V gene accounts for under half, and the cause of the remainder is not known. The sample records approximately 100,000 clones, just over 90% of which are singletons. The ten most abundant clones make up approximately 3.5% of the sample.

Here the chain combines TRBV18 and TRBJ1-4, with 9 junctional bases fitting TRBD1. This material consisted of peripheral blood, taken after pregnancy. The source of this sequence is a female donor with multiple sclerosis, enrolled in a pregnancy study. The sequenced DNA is TGTGCCAGCTCACCACTCGACAGGGGGGTGACTAATGAAAAACTGTTTTTT. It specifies CASSPLDRGVTNEKLFF.